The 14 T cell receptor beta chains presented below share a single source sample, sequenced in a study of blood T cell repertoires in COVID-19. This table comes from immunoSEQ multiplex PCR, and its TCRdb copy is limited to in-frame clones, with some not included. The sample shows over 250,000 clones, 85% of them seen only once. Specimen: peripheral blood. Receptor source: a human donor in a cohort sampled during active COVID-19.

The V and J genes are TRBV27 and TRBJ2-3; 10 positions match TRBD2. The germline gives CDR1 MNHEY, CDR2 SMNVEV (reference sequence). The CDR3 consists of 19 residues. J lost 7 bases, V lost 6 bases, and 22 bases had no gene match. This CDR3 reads CASSHHRGPGLAGVYTQYF. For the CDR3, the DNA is TGTGCCAGCAGCCACCATAGGGGGCCCGGTCTAGCGGGAGTGTATACGCAGTATTTT.

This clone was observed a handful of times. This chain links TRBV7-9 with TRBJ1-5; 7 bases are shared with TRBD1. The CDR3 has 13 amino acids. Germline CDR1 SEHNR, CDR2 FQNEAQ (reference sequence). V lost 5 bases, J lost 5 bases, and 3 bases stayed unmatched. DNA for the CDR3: TGTGCCAGCAGCCAAGACAGGGATCAGCCCCAGCATTTT. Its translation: CASSQDRDQPQHF.

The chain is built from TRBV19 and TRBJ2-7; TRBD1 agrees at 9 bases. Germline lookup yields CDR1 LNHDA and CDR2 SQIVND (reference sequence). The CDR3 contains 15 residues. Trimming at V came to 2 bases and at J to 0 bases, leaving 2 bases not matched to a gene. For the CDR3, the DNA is TGTGCCAGTAGTATACGGACAGGGGACTCCTACGAGCAGTACTTC. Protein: CASSIRTGDSYEQYF.

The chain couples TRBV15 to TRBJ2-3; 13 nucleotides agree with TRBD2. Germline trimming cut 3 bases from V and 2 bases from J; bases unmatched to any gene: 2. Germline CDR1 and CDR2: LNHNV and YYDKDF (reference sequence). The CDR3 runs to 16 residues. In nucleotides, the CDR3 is TGTGCCACCAGCAGGGGACTAGCGGGGCCCACAGATACGCAGTATTTT. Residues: CATSRGLAGPTDTQYF.

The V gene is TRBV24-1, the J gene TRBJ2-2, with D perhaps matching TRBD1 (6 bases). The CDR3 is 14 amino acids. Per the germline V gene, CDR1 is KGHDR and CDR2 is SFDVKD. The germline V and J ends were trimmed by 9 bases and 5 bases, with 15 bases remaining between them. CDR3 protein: CATSGQTSTGELFF. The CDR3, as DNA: TGTGCCACCTCAGGACAGACCTCGACCGGGGAGCTGTTTTTT.

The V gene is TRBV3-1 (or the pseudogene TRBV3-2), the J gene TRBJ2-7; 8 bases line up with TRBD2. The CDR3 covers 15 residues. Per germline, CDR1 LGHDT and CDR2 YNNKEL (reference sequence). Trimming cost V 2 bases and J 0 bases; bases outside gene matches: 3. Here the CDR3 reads CASSQTSGNSYEQYF. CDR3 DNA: TGTGCCAGCAGCCAAACTAGCGGCAACTCCTACGAGCAGTACTTC.

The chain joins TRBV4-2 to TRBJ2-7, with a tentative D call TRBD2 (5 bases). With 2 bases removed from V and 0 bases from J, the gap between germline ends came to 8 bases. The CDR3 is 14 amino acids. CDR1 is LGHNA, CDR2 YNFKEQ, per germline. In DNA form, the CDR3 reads TGTGCCAGCAGCCAAAGCGGTAGCTCCTACGAGCAGTACTTC. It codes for CASSQSGSSYEQYF.

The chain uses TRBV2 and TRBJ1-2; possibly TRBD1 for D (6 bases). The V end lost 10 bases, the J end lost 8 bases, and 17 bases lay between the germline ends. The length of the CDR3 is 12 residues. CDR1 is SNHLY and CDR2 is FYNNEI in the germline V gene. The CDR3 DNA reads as TGTGCCACCTTAGAGGGGGATCGGGGCTACACCTTC. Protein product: CATLEGDRGYTF.

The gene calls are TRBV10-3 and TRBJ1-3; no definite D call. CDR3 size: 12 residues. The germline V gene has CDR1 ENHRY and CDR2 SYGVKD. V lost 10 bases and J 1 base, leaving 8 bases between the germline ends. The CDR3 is CATEGSGNTIYF. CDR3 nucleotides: TGTGCCACCGAGGGATCTGGAAACACCATATATTTT.

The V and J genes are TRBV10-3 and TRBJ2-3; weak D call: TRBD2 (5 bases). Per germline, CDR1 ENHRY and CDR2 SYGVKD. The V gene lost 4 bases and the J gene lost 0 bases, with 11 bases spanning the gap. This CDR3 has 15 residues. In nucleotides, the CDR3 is TGTGCCATCAGTGGGAGCGGAACAAGCACAGATACGCAGTATTTT. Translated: CAISGSGTSTDTQYF.

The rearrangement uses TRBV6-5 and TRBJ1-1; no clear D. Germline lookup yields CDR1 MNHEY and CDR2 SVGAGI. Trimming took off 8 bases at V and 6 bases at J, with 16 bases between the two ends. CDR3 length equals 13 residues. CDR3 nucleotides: TGTGCCAGCCGGATAGGTGTGGACTCTGAAGCTTTCTTT. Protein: CASRIGVDSEAFF.

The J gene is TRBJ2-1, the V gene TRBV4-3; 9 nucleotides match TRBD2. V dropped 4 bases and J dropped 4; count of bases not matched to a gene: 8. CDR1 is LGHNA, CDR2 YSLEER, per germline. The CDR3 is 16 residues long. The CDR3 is CASSPSTSGYYNEQFF. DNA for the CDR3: TGCGCCAGCAGCCCGTCAACTAGCGGGTATTACAATGAGCAGTTCTTC.

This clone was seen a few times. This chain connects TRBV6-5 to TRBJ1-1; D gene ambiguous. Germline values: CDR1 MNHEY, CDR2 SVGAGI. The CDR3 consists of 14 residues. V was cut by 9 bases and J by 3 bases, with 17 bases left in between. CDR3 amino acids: CARGVAKRDTEAFF. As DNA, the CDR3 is TGTGCCAGGGGAGTCGCTAAGAGGGACACTGAAGCTTTCTTT.

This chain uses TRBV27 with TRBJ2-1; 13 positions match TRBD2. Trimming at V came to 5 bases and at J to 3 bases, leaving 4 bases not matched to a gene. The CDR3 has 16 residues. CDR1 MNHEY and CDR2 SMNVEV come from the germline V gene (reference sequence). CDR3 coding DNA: TGTGCCAGCAGTCCTTGGACTAGCGGGAGCTACAATGAGCAGTTCTTC. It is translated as CASSPWTSGSYNEQFF.